This record concerns one T cell receptor (beta chain) sequence. The ends lost 0 bases at V and 3 bases at J; junction bases unmatched: 9. CDR3 length: 17 residues. CDR1 and CDR2 from the germline V gene are SGDLS and YYNGEE. The data originate from a study of T cell changes during pregnancy in multiple sclerosis. Assay used: immunoSEQ multiplex PCR; TCRdb lists only in-frame clones, some missing. The data contain some 87,000 clones, approximately 92% of them singletons. V and J are TRBV9 and TRBJ2-7, with 10 bases identical to TRBD2. This TCR was recovered from a female donor with multiple sclerosis, enrolled in a pregnancy study. The specimen comprised CD4+ T cells from peripheral blood mononuclear cells, sampled before pregnancy. DNA for the CDR3: TGTGCCAGCAGCGTAGGCGCTAGCGGGAGTGCCAGCTACGAGCAGTACTTC. Translated, it gives CASSVGASGSASYEQYF.